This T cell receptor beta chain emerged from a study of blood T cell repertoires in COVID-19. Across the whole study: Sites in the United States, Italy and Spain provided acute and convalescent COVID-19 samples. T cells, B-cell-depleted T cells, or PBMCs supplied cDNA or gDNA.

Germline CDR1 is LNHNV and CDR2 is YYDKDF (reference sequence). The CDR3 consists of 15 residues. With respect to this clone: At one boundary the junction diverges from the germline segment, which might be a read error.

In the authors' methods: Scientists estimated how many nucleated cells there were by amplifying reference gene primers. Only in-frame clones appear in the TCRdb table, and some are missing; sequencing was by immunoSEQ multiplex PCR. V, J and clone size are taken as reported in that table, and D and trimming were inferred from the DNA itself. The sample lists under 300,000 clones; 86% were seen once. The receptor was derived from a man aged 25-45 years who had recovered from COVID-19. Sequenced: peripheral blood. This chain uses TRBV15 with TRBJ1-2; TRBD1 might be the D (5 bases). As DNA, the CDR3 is TGTGCCACCAGCAGAGATCCGGGTGGGGCAGCCAAAGAGGTCTTC. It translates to CATSRDPGGAAKEVF.